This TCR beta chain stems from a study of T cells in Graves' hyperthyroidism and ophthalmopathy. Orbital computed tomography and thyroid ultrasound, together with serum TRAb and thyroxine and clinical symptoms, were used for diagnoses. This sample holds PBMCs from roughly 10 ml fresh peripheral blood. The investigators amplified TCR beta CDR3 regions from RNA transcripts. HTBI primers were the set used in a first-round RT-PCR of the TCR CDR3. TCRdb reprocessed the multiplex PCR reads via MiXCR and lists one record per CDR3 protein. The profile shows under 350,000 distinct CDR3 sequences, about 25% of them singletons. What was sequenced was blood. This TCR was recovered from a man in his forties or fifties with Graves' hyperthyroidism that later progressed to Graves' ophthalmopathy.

CDR3 coding DNA: TGCAGTGCTAGATACAGCGGGAGTGTCCGGGAGACCCAGTACTTC. This translates into CSARYSGSVRETQYF. The chain uses TRBV20-1 and TRBJ2-5; the match to TRBD2 covers 8 bases. The CDR3 has 15 amino acids. V was pared by 2 bases and J by 5 bases, with 10 bases of the junction left unmatched. Per the germline V gene, CDR1 is DFQATT and CDR2 is SNEGSKA (reference sequence).